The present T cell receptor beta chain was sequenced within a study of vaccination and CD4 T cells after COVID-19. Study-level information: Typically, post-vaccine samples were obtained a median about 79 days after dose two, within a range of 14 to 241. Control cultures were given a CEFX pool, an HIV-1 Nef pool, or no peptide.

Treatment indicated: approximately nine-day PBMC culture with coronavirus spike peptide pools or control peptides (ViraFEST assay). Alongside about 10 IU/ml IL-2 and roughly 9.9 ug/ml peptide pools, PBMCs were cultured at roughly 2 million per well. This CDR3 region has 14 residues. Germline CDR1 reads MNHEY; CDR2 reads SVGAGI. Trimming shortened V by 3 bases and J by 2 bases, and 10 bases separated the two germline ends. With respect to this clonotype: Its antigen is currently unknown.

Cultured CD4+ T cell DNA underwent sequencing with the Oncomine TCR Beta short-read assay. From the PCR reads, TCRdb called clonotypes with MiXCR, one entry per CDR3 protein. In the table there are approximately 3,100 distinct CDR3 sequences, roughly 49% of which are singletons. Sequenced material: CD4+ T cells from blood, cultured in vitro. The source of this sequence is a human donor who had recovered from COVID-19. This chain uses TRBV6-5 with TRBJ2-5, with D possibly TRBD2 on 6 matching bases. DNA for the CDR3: TGTGCCAGCAGTTATAACAGCGGGCAAGAGACCCAGTACTTC. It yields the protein CASSYNSGQETQYF.